This T cell receptor beta chain comes out of a study of T cell changes during pregnancy in multiple sclerosis. TCRdb keeps only in-frame clones here, not all; method: immunoSEQ multiplex PCR. Of around 70,000 clones listed, 91% are singletons. This CDR3 has 16 amino acids. V lost 1 base and J lost 0; bases outside the gene matches: 6. The germline V gene has CDR1 LGHNA and CDR2 YSLEER. The sequence was obtained from a female donor with multiple sclerosis, enrolled in a pregnancy study. This specimen consisted of peripheral blood, obtained in the second trimester of pregnancy. The chain joins TRBV4-3 to TRBJ2-7; 7 bases are a match to TRBD1. CDR3 nucleotides: TGCGCCAGCAGCCAAGTGGACCGGGACAGCTCCTACGAGCAGTACTTC. Translating it yields CASSQVDRDSSYEQYF.